The next 8 T cell receptor beta chains were all read from a single sample in a study of blood T cell repertoires in COVID-19. Assay: immunoSEQ multiplex PCR; the TCRdb copy retains only in-frame clones and omits some. The sample carries 150,000 to 200,000 clones, approximately 86% recorded once. The sequenced sample was peripheral blood. All receptors derive from a man in his 70s with acute or convalescent COVID-19.

Only one count was recorded for this clone. V and J are TRBV28 and TRBJ1-4, with TRBD1 matching 7 bases. Trimming took 4 bases from V and 5 from J; bases not matched to a gene: 7. The CDR3 is 15 amino acids. Germline CDR1 is MDHEN and CDR2 is SYDVKM. CDR3 sequence reads: CASSSRTGVNEKLFF. The CDR3 DNA reads as TGTGCCAGCAGTTCTCGGACAGGAGTCAATGAAAAACTGTTTTTT.

The rearrangement joins TRBV3-1 (or the pseudogene TRBV3-2) to TRBJ2-3, with TRBD2 matching 10 bases. The CDR3 runs to 18 residues. Germline trimming cut 2 bases from V and 2 bases from J; bases unmatched to any gene: 10. Germline V CDR1 and CDR2: LGHDT, YNNKEL (reference sequence). The CDR3 DNA follows: TGTGCCAGCAGCCAACGCCACATTACTAGCGGGGTCACAGATACGCAGTATTTT. Residues: CASSQRHITSGVTDTQYF.

The V and J genes are TRBV5-1 and TRBJ1-1, with 7 bases matching TRBD1. With V trimmed by 0 bases and J by 5 bases, 10 bases remained unmatched. Looked up from germline, CDR1 is SGHRS and CDR2 is YFSETQ. This CDR3 is 16 amino acids long. The CDR3 sequence: CASSLGQGRVGTEAFF. Here the CDR3 DNA reads TGCGCCAGCAGCTTGGGACAGGGACGGGTGGGGACTGAAGCTTTCTTT.

The sample holds a few counts of this clone. This rearrangement joins TRBV7-9 to TRBJ1-3, with D perhaps TRBD1 (5 bases). V shed 3 bases and J shed 4 bases, with 19 bases lying between them. CDR1 is SEHNR, CDR2 FQNEAQ, per germline (reference sequence). The CDR3 contains 17 residues. The CDR3 here is CASSFMNFRVFGNTIYF. The CDR3 DNA reads TGTGCCAGCAGCTTCATGAACTTCAGGGTTTTCGGAAACACCATATATTTT.

The CDR3 here is CASRDPGSSYEQYF. CDR3 nucleotides: TGTGCCAGCCGCGACCCCGGGAGCTCCTACGAGCAGTACTTC. This chain joins TRBV27 and TRBJ2-7; D is perhaps TRBD2 (6 bases). V was clipped by 8 bases and J by 0 bases, with 14 bases between them. The germline CDR1 and CDR2 sequences are MNHEY and SMNVEV (reference sequence). The CDR3 consists of 14 residues.

The chain couples TRBV5-4 to TRBJ1-1; D is perhaps TRBD1 (6 bases). CDR3 length equals 17 residues. Trimming removed 4 bases from V and 0 bases from J, with 19 bases in between. Germline CDR1 SGHNT, CDR2 YYREEE (reference sequence). The chain's CDR3 is CASSPLGAIGMNTEAFF. Written as DNA, the CDR3 is TGTGCCAGCAGCCCCCTGGGGGCCATAGGAATGAACACTGAAGCTTTCTTT.

The rearrangement links TRBV19 to TRBJ2-6, with D maybe TRBD2 (6 bases). Trimming stripped 6 bases from V and 4 bases from J, with 13 bases between. The germline V gene has CDR1 LNHDA and CDR2 SQIVND (reference sequence). The CDR3 sequence is 15 residues long. The CDR3 loop is CASRVGGAGANVLTF. The CDR3 coding sequence is TGTGCCAGTAGGGTGGGGGGTGCCGGGGCCAACGTCCTGACTTTC.

The V gene is TRBV4-1, the J gene TRBJ1-6; no firm D call. Germline assignment: CDR1 MGHRA and CDR2 YSYEKL. Trimming removed 0 bases from V and 2 bases from J, with 11 bases in between. The CDR3 has 17 amino acids. The CDR3 sequence is CASSQDQPGTYNSPLHF. The CDR3 region has the DNA TGCGCCAGCAGCCAAGATCAACCGGGAACCTATAATTCACCCCTCCACTTT.